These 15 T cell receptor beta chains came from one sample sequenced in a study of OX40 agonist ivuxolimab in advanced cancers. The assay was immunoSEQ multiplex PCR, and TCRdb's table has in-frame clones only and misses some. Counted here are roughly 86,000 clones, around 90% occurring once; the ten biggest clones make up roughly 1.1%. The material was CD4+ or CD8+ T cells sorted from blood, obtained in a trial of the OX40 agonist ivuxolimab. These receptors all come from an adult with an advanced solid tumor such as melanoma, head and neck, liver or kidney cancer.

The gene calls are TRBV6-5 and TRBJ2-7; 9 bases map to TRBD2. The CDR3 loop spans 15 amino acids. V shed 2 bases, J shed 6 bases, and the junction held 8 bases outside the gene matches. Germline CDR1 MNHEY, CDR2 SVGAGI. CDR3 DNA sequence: TGTGCCAGCAGTTACCTGGCGGGAGGGCTCGGCGAGCAGTACTTC. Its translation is CASSYLAGGLGEQYF.

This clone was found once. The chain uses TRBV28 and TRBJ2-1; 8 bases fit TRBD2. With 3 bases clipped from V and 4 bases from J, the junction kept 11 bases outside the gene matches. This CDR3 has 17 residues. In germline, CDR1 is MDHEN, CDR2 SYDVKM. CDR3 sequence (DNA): TGTGCCAGCAGTTTCTTTGGAATAGCGGGGCTATACAATGAGCAGTTCTTC. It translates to CASSFFGIAGLYNEQFF.

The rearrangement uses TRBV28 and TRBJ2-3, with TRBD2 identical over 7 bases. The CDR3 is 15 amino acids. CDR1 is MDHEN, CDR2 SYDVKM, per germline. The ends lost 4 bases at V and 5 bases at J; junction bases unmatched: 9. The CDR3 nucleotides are TGTGCCAGCAGTTCGCAGGGAGGGCCCCTAGATACGCAGTATTTT. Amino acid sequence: CASSSQGGPLDTQYF.

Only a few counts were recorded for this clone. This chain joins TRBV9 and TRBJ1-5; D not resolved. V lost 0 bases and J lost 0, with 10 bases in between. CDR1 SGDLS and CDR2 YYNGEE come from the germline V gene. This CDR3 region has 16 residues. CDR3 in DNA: TGTGCCAGCAGCGTAGGGGTGGATGGTAGCAATCAGCCCCAGCATTTT. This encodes CASSVGVDGSNQPQHF.

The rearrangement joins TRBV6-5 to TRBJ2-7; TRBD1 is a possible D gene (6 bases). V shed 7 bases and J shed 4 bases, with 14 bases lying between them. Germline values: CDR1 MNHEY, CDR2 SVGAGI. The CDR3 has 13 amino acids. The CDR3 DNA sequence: TGTGCCAGCATCTCTAGGCAGGGGTACGAGCAGTACTTC. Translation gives CASISRQGYEQYF.

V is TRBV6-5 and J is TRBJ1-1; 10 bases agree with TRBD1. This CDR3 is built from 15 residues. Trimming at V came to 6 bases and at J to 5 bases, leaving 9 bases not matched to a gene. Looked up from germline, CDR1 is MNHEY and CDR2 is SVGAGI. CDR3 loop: CASRRQGASDTEAFF. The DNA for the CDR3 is TGTGCCAGCAGGCGACAGGGGGCTTCAGATACTGAAGCTTTCTTT.

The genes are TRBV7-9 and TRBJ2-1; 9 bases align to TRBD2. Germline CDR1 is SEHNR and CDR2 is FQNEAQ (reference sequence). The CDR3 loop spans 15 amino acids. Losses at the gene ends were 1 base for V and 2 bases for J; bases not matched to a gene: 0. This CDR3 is CASSLGLAAYNEQFF. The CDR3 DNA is TGTGCCAGCAGCTTAGGACTAGCGGCCTACAATGAGCAGTTCTTC. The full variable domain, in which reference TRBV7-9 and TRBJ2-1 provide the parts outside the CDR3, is DTGVSQNPRHKITKRGQNVTFRCDPISEHNRLYWYRQTLGQGPEFLTYFQNEAQLEKSRLLSDRFSAERPKGSFSTLEIQRTEQGDSAMYLCASSLGLAAYNEQFFGPGTRLTVL.

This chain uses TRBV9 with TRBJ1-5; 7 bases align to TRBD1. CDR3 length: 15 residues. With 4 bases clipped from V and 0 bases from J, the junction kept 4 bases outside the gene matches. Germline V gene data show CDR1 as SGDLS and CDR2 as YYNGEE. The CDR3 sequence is CASSPTGYSNQPQHF. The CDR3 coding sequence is TGTGCCAGCAGCCCGACAGGGTATAGCAATCAGCCCCAGCATTTT. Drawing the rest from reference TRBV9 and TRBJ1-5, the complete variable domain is DSGVTQTPKHLITATGQRVTLRCSPRSGDLSVYWYQQSLDQGLQFLIQYYNGEERAKGNILERFSAQQFPDLHSELNLSSLELGDSALYFCASSPTGYSNQPQHFGDGTRLSIL.

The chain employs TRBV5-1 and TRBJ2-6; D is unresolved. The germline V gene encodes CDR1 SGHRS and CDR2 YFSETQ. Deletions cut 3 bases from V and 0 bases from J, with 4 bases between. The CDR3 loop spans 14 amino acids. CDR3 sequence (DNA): TGCGCCAGCAGCTCTTTCTCTGGGGCCAACGTCCTGACTTTC. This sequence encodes CASSSFSGANVLTF. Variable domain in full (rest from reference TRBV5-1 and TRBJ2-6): KAGVTQTPRYLIKTRGQQVTLSCSPISGHRSVSWYQQTPGQGLQFLFEYFSETQRNKGNFPGRFSGRQFSNSRSEMNVSTLELGDSALYLCASSSFSGANVLTFGAGSRLTVL.

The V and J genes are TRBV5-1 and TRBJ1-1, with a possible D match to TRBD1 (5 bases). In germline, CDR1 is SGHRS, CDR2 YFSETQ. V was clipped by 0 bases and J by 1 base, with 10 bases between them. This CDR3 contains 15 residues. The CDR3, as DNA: TGCGCCAGCAGCTTGGTGGGGGTCTCGAACACTGAAGCTTTCTTT. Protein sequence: CASSLVGVSNTEAFF.

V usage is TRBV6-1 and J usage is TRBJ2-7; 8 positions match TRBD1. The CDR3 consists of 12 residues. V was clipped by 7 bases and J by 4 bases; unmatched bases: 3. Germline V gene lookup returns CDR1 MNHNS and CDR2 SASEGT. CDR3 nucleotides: TGTGCCAGCAAGGACAGGGTTTACGAGCAGTACTTC. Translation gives CASKDRVYEQYF.

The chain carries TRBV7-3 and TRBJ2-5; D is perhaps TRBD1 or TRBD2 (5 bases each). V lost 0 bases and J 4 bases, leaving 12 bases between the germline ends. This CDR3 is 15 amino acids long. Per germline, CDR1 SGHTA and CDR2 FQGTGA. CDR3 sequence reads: CASSLTVSGTETQYF. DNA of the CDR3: TGTGCCAGCAGCTTAACGGTTTCGGGGACAGAGACCCAGTACTTC.

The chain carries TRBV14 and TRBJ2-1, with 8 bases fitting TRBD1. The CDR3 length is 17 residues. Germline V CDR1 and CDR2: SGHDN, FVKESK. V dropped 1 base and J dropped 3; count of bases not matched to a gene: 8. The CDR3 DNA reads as TGTGCCAGCAGCCAAGTAGGTGGACAGGGTGGCTACAATGAGCAGTTCTTC. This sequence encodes CASSQVGGQGGYNEQFF.

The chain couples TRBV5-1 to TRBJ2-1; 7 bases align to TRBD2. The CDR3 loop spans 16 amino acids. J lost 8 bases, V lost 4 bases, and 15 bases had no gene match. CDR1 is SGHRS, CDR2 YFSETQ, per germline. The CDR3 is CASSPPRREIMDEQFF. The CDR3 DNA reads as TGCGCCAGCAGCCCACCTAGGCGGGAGATTATGGATGAGCAGTTCTTC.

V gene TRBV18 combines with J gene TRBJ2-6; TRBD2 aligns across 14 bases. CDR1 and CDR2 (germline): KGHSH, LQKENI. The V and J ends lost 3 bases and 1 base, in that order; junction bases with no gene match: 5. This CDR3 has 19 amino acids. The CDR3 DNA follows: TGTGCCAGCTCACCCGGACTAGCGGGAGGAAAATCTGGGGCCAACGTCCTGACTTTC. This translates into CASSPGLAGGKSGANVLTF. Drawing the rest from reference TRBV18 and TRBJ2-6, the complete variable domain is NAGVMQNPRHLVRRRGQEARLRCSPMKGHSHVYWYRQLPEEGLKFMVYLQKENIIDESGMPKERFSAEFPKEGPSILRIQQVVRGDSAAYFCASSPGLAGGKSGANVLTFGAGSRLTVL.